This paragraph reports one T cell receptor beta chain. Seattle participants joined during active infection and were tracked over time. These data belong to a study of blood T cell repertoires in COVID-19. Study in general: The United States, Italy and Spain were the sources of the acute and convalescent COVID-19 samples.

Original methodology: Estimation of nucleated cell counts was performed using reference gene primer amplification. The assay was immunoSEQ multiplex PCR, and TCRdb's table has in-frame clones only and misses some. Clone size and the V and J calls come from that table; the DNA yielded D and trimming. Found here are over 150,000 clones, more than 75% of them singletons; the top ten hold approximately 10%. The sequence derives from a woman in her sixties or seventies with COVID-19, enrolled during active disease. Sequenced: peripheral blood.

CDR3 sequence: CASSHSTDTQYF. CDR3 DNA sequence: TGTGCCAGCAGCCATAGCACAGATACGCAGTATTTT. The V call is TRBV11-1, the J call TRBJ2-3; unclear D gene. The CDR3 is made up of 12 amino acids. Germline values: CDR1 SGHAT, CDR2 FQDESV (reference sequence). Deletions cut 5 bases from V and 0 bases from J, with 3 bases between.